Sequencing of this TCR beta chain was carried out in a study of PD-1 blockade in classical Hodgkin lymphoma. General study findings and limits: Reports indicated that newly diagnosed patients had lower baseline TCR diversity than healthy donors did.

Remarks on this clone: Its antigen is as yet unknown.

Time point described: cycle 4 day 1 (C4D1), after more than 5 weeks of nivolumab. Patients all relapsed after autologous stem cell transplantation, and there was variation in brentuximab vedotin exposure. TCRdb's copy holds only in-frame clones and misses some; the assay was immunoSEQ multiplex PCR. The data contain nearly 50,000 clones, approximately 76% of them singletons. Specimen: peripheral blood mononuclear cells (PBMCs), collected before the fourth cycle of nivolumab. The origin of this receptor is a human donor with classical Hodgkin lymphoma.

The CDR3: CASSLDGGHSTYEQYF. The CDR3 DNA is TGTGCCAGCAGCTTGGATGGGGGACATTCGACCTACGAGCAGTACTTC. V usage is TRBV5-4 and J usage is TRBJ2-7; D might be TRBD1 (6 bases). This CDR3 comprises 16 residues. V was shortened by 0 bases and J by 2 bases, with 15 bases between the two germline ends. Germline assignment: CDR1 SGHNT and CDR2 YYREEE (reference sequence).